What follows are 11 T cell receptor beta chains derived from one specimen sequenced in a study of T cells in Graves' hyperthyroidism and ophthalmopathy. Amplification yielded TCR beta CDR3 regions, with RNA transcripts as the source. The HTBI set primed first-round TCR CDR3 RT-PCR. TCRdb re-called the multiplex PCR reads with MiXCR, one entry per CDR3 protein. The repertoire holds 500,000 to 550,000 distinct CDR3 sequences, with less than 25% as singletons. Sequenced: blood. These receptors all come from a man aged 18 to 30 with Graves' hyperthyroidism.

In its sample, this clonotype was seen a few times. The chain carries TRBV28 and TRBJ1-2, with no clear D. Trimming left V 2 bases short and J 0 bases short, with 16 bases between. Looked up from germline, CDR1 is MDHEN and CDR2 is SYDVKM. The CDR3 length is 17 residues. Here the CDR3 reads CASSLALTRSTNYGYTF. CDR3 bases: TGTGCCAGCAGTTTAGCCCTCACCAGGTCGACTAACTATGGCTACACCTTC.

The sample holds many counts of this clonotype. The J gene is TRBJ2-7, the V gene TRBV30, with TRBD2 matching 10 bases. CDR1 is GTSNPN, CDR2 SVGIG, per germline (reference sequence). The CDR3 sequence is 14 residues long. With 0 bases clipped from V and 2 bases from J, the junction kept 1 base outside the gene matches. The CDR3 reads CAWSVLAGAYEQYF. For the CDR3, the DNA is TGTGCCTGGAGTGTTCTAGCGGGGGCCTACGAGCAGTACTTC.

This chain uses TRBV12-3 or TRBV12-4 with TRBJ2-2; tentatively, D is TRBD1 (5 bases). V shed 0 bases and J shed 2 bases, with 10 bases lying between them. The CDR3 is 16 amino acids. The CDR3 reads CASSLASGQNTGELFF. The CDR3 DNA is TGTGCCAGCAGTTTAGCTTCCGGACAAAACACCGGGGAGCTGTTTTTT.

This clonotype came up a few times. The gene calls are TRBV27 and TRBJ1-2, with a weak D call TRBD1 (5 bases). CDR1 MNHEY and CDR2 SMNVEV come from the germline V gene (reference sequence). This CDR3 is 17 amino acids long. The germline V and J ends were trimmed by 0 bases and 6 bases, with 20 bases remaining between them. CDR3 sequence (DNA): TGTGCCAGCAGTTTATCTCCGTTTGGGGGGGTTAAGGATGGCTACACCTTC. Protein: CASSLSPFGGVKDGYTF.

This clonotype has at least ten counts. The rearrangement links TRBV15 to TRBJ1-5; possible D gene TRBD1, 5 bases. This CDR3 contains 14 residues. V lost 2 bases and J lost 6, with 11 bases in between. From germline, CDR1 is LNHNV and CDR2 YYDKDF (reference sequence). For the CDR3, the DNA is TGTGCCACCAGCAGACAGGGTGAAGTTCAGCCCCAGCATTTT. Its translation: CATSRQGEVQPQHF.

The chain couples TRBV12-3 or TRBV12-4 to TRBJ2-6, with a tentative D call TRBD1 (6 bases). V gave up 7 bases and J gave up 0 bases, with 13 bases separating them. This CDR3 comprises 16 residues. This CDR3 reads CASILGGASGANVLTF. The CDR3 nucleotides are TGTGCCAGCATACTAGGGGGAGCCTCTGGGGCCAACGTCCTGACTTTC.

This clonotype was observed many times. The chain combines TRBV20-1 with TRBJ1-2, with D perhaps matching TRBD1 (6 bases). The germline CDR1 and CDR2 sequences are DFQATT and SNEGSKA (reference sequence). The CDR3 sequence is 14 residues long. Trimming took 5 bases from V and 4 from J, leaving 17 bases between them. The chain's CDR3 is CSALTGSRGYGYTF. CDR3 coding DNA: TGCAGTGCTCTTACAGGGTCTCGGGGCTATGGCTACACCTTC.

At least ten counts were recorded for this clonotype. This chain links TRBV25-1 with TRBJ1-1; 8 bases are shared with TRBD1. V dropped 7 bases and J dropped 4; count of bases not matched to a gene: 5. This CDR3 contains 13 residues. Germline V gene data show CDR1 as MGHDK and CDR2 as SYGVNS. This CDR3 reads CASTKTGGTEAFF. DNA for the CDR3: TGTGCCAGCACCAAAACAGGGGGCACTGAAGCTTTCTTT.

This clonotype was detected many times. The J gene is TRBJ2-5, the V gene TRBV30; D may be TRBD1 or TRBD2 (5 bases each). The V gene lost 0 bases and the J gene lost 4 bases, with 15 bases spanning the gap. The germline V gene has CDR1 GTSNPN and CDR2 SVGIG (reference sequence). This CDR3 region has 15 residues. DNA for the CDR3: TGTGCCTGGAGTGTAAGGGGCCGGGGTCTAGAGACCCAGTACTTC. Its translation: CAWSVRGRGLETQYF.

The chain combines TRBV5-1 with TRBJ2-5; D uncertain. This CDR3 spans 14 amino acids. Germline CDR1 reads SGHRS; CDR2 reads YFSETQ. V dropped 2 bases and J dropped 8 bases, with 16 bases sitting between them. The CDR3 loop reads CASSLLADQKTQYF. CDR3 bases: TGCGCCAGCAGCTTATTGGCCGACCAGAAAACCCAGTACTTC. The complete variable domain, with remaining parts taken from reference TRBV5-1 and TRBJ2-5, reads KAGVTQTPRYLIKTRGQQVTLSCSPISGHRSVSWYQQTPGQGLQFLFEYFSETQRNKGNFPGRFSGRQFSNSRSEMNVSTLELGDSALYLCASSLLADQKTQYFGPGTRLLVL.

This clonotype was picked up many times. This chain links TRBV27 with TRBJ1-1; D is perhaps TRBD1 (5 bases). Trimming shortened V by 1 base and J by 4 bases, and 7 bases separated the two germline ends. Germline V gene lookup returns CDR1 MNHEY and CDR2 SMNVEV (reference sequence). CDR3 length equals 13 residues. The CDR3 loop reads CASSLYGGTEAFF. Here the CDR3 DNA reads TGTGCCAGCAGTTTATATGGGGGCACTGAAGCTTTCTTT.